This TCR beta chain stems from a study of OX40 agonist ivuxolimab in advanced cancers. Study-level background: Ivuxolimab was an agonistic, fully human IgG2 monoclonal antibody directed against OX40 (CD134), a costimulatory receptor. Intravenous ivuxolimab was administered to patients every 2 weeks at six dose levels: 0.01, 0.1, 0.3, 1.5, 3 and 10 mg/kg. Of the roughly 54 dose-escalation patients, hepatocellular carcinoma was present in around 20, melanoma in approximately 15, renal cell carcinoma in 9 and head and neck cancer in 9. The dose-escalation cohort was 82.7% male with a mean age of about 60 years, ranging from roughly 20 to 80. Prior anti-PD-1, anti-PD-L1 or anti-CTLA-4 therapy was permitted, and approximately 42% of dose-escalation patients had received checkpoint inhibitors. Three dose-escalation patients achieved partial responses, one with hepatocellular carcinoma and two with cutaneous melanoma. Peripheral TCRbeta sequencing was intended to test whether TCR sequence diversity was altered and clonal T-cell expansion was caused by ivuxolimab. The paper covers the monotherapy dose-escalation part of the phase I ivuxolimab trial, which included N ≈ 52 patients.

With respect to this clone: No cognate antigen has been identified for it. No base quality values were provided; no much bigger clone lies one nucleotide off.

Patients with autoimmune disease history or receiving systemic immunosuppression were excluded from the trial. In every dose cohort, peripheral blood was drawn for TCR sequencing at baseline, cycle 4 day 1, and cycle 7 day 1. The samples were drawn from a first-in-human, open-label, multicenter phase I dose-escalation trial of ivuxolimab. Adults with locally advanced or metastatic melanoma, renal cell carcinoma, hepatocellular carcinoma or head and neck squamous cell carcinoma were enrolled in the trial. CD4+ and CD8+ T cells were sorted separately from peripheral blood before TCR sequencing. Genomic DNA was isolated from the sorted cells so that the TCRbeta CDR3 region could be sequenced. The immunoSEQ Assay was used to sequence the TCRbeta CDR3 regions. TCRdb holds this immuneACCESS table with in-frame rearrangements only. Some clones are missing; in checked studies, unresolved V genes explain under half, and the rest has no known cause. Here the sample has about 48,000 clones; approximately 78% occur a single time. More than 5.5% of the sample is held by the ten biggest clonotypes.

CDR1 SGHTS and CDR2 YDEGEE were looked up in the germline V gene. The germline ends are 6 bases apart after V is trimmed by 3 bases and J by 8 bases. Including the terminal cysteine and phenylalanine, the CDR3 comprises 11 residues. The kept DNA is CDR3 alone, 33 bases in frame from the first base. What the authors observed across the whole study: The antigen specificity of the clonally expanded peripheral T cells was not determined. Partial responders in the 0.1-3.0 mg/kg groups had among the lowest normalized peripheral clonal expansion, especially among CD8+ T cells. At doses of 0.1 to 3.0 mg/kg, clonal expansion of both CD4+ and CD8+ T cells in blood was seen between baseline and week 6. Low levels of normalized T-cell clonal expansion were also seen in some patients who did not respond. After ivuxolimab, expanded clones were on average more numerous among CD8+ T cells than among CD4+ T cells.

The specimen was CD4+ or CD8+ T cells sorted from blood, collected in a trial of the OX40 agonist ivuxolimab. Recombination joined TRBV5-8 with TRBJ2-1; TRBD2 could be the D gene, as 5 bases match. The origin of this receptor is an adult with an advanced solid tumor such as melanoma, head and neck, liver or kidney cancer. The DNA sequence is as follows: TGTGCCAGCAGCTCGGGGTATGAGCAGTTCTTC. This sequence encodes CASSSGYEQFF.